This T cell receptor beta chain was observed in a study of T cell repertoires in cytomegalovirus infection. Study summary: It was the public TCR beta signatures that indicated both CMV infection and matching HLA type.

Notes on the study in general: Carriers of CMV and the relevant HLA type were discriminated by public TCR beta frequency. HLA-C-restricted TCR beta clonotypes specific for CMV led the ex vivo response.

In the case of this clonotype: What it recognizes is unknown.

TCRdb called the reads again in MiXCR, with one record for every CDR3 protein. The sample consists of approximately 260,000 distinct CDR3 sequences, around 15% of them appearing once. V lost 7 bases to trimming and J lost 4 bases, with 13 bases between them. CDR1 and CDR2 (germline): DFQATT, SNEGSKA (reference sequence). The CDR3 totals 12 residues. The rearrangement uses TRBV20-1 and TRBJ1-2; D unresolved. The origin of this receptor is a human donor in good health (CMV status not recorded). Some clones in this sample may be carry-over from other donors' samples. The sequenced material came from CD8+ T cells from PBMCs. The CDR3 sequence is CSDPTRSYGYTF. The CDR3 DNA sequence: TGCAGTGATCCTACTCGGTCCTATGGCTACACCTTC.